This T cell receptor beta chain was profiled in a study of regulatory T cells in long-lasting Graves disease. Study background: The study enrolled newly diagnosed Graves' patients on antithyroid drugs under 3 months.

Time point reported: newly diagnosed GD, antithyroid drugs for less than 3 months. PBMCs provided the RNA from which the TCR library was made. iRepertoire HTBI primers and Arm-PCR of CDR3 regions built TCR beta libraries. Per the authors' pipeline: Identified across the samples were 60 to 70 TRBV segments and around 14 TRBJ segments. TCRdb redid the calling of the multiplex PCR reads with MiXCR, one entry per CDR3 protein. These V and J calls derive from TCRdb rather than the authors' analysis. The data contain 620,000 or so distinct CDR3 sequences, roughly 15% of them singletons. The V and J ends lost 1 base and 8 bases respectively, with 16 bases between them. Germline V CDR1 and CDR2: SGHRS, YFSETQ. The CDR3 contains 15 residues. Study-level points and caveats: Thyroid tissue went unexamined; only peripheral blood was analyzed.

In this sample, this clonotype turned up a few times. What it binds is not known. This sample also appeared in a second study, on T cells in Graves' hyperthyroidism and ophthalmopathy.

The V and J genes are TRBV5-1 and TRBJ2-1, with D perhaps TRBD1 (5 bases). The input for sequencing was peripheral blood mononuclear cells (PBMCs), taken at new diagnosis, from a patient treated with antithyroid drugs. The source is a woman aged 25 to 39 with Graves disease. CDR3: CASSLLSSGLDEQFF. In DNA form, the CDR3 reads TGCGCCAGCAGCTTGCTAAGTTCAGGGTTGGATGAGCAGTTCTTC.